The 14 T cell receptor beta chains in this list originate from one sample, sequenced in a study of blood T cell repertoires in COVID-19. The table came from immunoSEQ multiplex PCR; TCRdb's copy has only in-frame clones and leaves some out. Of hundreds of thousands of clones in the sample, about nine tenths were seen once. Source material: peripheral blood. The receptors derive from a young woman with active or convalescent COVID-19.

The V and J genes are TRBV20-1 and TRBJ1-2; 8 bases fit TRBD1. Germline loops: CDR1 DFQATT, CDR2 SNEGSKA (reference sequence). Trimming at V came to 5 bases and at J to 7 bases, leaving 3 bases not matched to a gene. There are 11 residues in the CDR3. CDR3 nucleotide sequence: TGCAGTGCTCAAGGACAGGGTGGCTACACCTTC. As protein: CSAQGQGGYTF.

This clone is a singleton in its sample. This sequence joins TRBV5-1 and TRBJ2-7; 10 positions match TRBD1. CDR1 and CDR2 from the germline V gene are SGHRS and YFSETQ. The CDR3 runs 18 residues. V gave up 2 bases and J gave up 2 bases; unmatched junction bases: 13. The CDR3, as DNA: TGCGCCAGCAGCTTTCGTCCTCCTGGGACAGGGGAACCCTACGAGCAGTACTTC. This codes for CASSFRPPGTGEPYEQYF.

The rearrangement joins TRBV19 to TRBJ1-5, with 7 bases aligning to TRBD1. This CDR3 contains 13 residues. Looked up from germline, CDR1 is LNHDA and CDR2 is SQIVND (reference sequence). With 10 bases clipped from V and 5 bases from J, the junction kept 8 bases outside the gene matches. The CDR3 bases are TGTGCCACCATGGACAGGACGGATCAGCCCCAGCATTTT. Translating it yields CATMDRTDQPQHF.

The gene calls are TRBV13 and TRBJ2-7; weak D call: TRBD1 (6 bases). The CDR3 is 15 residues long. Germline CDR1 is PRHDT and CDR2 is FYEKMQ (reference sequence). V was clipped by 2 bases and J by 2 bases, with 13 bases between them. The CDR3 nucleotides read TGTGCCAGCAGCTTAAAGGGGGTTACAACCTACGAGCAGTACTTC. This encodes CASSLKGVTTYEQYF.

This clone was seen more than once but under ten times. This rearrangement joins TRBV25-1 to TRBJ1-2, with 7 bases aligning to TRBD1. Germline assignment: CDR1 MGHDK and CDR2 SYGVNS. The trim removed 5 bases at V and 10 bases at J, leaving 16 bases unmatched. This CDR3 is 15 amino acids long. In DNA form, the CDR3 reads TGTGCCAGCAGTATACACATGGGACAGACCATAGTCTACACCTTC. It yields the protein CASSIHMGQTIVYTF.

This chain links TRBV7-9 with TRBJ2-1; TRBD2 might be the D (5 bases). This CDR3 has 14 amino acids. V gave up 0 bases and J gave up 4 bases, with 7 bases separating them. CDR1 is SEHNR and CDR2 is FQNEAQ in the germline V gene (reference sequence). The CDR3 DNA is TGTGCCAGCAGCTTAGCGGGAGTTTACAATGAGCAGTTCTTC. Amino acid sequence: CASSLAGVYNEQFF.

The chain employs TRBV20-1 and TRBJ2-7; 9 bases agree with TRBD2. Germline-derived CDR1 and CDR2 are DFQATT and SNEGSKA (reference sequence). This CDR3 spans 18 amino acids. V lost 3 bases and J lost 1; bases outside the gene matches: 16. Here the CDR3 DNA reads TGCAGTGCTAGTCTCCCGACATCAATCCTAGCGGGGTCCTACGAGCAGTACTTC. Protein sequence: CSASLPTSILAGSYEQYF.

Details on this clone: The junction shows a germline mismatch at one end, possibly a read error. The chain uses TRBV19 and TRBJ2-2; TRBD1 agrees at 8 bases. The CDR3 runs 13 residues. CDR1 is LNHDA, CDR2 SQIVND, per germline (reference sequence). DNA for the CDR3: TGTGCCAGCCGGACAGGGAACGCCGGGGAGCTGTTTTTT. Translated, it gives CASRTGNAGELFF. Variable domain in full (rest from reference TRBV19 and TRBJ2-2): DGGITQSPKYLFRKEGQNVTLSCEQNLNHDAMYWYRQDPGQGLRLIYYSQIVNDFQKGDIAEGYSVSREKKESFPLTVTSAQKNPTAFYLCASRTGNAGELFFGEGSRLTVL.

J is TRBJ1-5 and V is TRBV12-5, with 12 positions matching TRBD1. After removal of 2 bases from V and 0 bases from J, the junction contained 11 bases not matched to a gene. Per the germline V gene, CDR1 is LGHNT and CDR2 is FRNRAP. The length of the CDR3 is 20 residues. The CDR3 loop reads CASGLRLMGQGADSNQPQHF. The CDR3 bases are TGTGCTAGTGGTTTGCGCCTCATGGGACAGGGGGCCGATAGCAATCAGCCCCAGCATTTT.

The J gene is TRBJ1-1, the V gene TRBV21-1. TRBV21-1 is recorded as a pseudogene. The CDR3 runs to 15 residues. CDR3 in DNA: TGTGCCAGCAGCAAAGAGAGAGGTCGGAGCACTGAAGCTTTCTTT. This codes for CASSKERGRSTEAFF.

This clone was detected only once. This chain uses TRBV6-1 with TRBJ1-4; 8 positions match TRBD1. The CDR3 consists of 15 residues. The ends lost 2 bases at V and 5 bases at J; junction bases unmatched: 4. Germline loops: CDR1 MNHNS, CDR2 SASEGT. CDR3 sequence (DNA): TGTGCCAGCAGTGAAACTGGGACAGGAAATGAAAAACTGTTTTTT. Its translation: CASSETGTGNEKLFF.

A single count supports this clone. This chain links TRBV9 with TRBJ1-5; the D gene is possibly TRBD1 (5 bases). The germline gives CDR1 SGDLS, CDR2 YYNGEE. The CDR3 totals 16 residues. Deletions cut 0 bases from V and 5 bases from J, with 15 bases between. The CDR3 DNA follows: TGTGCCAGCAGCGTAGTCGGTGGGGCCTCGGATCAGCCCCAGCATTTT. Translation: CASSVVGGASDQPQHF.

The CDR3 coding sequence is TGTGCCACCAGTGATTTAGCGGGAGTAGGTGAGCAGTTCTTC. This codes for CATSDLAGVGEQFF. This chain joins TRBV24-1 and TRBJ2-1; 8 bases align to TRBD2. Germline assignment: CDR1 KGHDR and CDR2 SFDVKD. V lost 1 base and J lost 9; bases outside the gene matches: 4. CDR3 length: 14 amino acids.

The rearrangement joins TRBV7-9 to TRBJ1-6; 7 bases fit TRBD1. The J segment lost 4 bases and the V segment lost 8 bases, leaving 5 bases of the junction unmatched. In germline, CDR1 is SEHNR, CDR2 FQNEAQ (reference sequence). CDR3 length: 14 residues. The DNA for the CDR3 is TGTGCCAGCTCCGGGGGACAGTATAATTCACCCCTCCACTTT. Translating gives CASSGGQYNSPLHF.